This T cell receptor beta chain was identified in a study of shared clonotypes between healthy human individuals. Study context: CD8 memory received one plate per donor, CD8 naive two, CD4 memory three and CD4 naive three.

A note on this clone: Its specificity is not known.

Study outcomes and limitations: Non-shared clonotypes had lower generation probabilities than clonotypes shared by all four sorted-subset donors. Shared clonotypes: about 4.6% naive CD4, roughly 3.5% naive CD8, about 2.4% memory CD4, around 0.4% memory CD8.

Measured with immunoSEQ multiplex PCR; TCRdb has only the in-frame clones, and not every one. The table has 600,000 to 800,000 clones, approximately 72% seen once. It was into CD45RA+ naive and CD45RA-negative memory subsets that the CD4+ cells were split. The sequenced sample consisted of memory CD4+ T cells sorted from blood. Subset given: CD45RA-negative fraction. The TCR comes from a woman in her 30s in good health.

DNA for the CDR3: TGTGCCAGCAGCTTATGGCCTAGCGAACGCGACGAGCAGTACTTC. It translates to CASSLWPSERDEQYF. V usage is TRBV7-6 and J usage is TRBJ2-7; TRBD2 might be the D (6 bases). Trimming shortened V by 2 bases and J by 5 bases, and 16 bases separated the two germline ends. CDR3 length: 15 residues. Germline lookup yields CDR1 SGHVS and CDR2 FNYEAQ.